This T cell receptor (beta chain) originates from a study of shared clonotypes between healthy human individuals. Whole-study results and caveats: Relative to memory subsets, naive subsets generally showed larger estimated richness.

In the case of this clone: The antigen is not known.

Germline V lookup: CDR1 SNHLY, CDR2 FYNNEI. The J segment lost 8 bases and the V segment lost 6 bases, leaving 8 bases of the junction unmatched. The CDR3 totals 13 residues. Measured with immunoSEQ multiplex PCR; TCRdb has only the in-frame clones, and not every one. The repertoire holds approximately 240,000 clones, under 80% seen once, with roughly 11% in the top ten. Sequenced sample: memory CD4+ T cells sorted from blood. Subset of the sample: CD45RA-negative fraction. This sequence originates from a man aged 30 to 39 in good health. This chain uses TRBV2 with TRBJ1-1; 8 bases fit TRBD1. The DNA for the CDR3 is TGTGCCAGCAGATCCCTCAGGGGGCTGGAAGCTTTCTTT. Translation: CASRSLRGLEAFF.